This T cell receptor beta chain was identified during a study of blood T cell repertoires in COVID-19. Whole-study context: COVID-19 samples collected from the United States, Italy and Spain covered acute and convalescent phases.

Some clones are missing from TCRdb's copy, which holds only in-frame ones; the method was immunoSEQ multiplex PCR. The repertoire holds some 130,000 clones, with 55% to 75% as singletons. The germline gives CDR1 SGHTA, CDR2 FQGNSA. The CDR3 length is 15 residues. V lost 3 bases to trimming and J lost 4 bases, with 15 bases between them. The sequence was obtained from a woman in her 70s with acute or convalescent COVID-19. The chain links TRBV7-2 to TRBJ2-5; possible D gene TRBD2, 7 bases. What was sequenced was peripheral blood. The chain's CDR3 is CASSLRGGVGETQYF. The CDR3 coding sequence is TGTGCCAGCAGCTTGAGGGGGGGGGTTGGAGAGACCCAGTACTTC.